These T cell receptor beta chains were read from a single sample in a study of T cell repertoires in cytomegalovirus infection. TCRdb reprocessed the reads with MiXCR, giving one entry per CDR3 protein. The table includes about 200,000 distinct CDR3 sequences, approximately 9.6% detected once. The sample consisted of PBMCs. Receptors originate from a human donor in good health (CMV status not recorded). Some clones in this sample may be carry-over from other donors' samples. Each CDR3 is given with its conserved first and last residue. A D gene is named only where the DNA matches it firmly. Not every row has a clone size; where given, it reads once, few, many or a size class.

>few|15|TRBD1|TRBV6-1|TRBJ1-5
TGTGCCAGCAGTGAAACAGGGGGCTTCAATCAGCCCCAGCATTTT
CASSETGGFNQPQHF
>few|15|NA|TRBV11-2|TRBJ2-1
TGTGCCAGCAGCTCCAGAACCTTGACACGGAATGAGCAGTTCTTC
CASSSRTLTRNEQFF
>NA|13|TRBD2|TRBV28|TRBJ2-1
TGTGCCAGTTGGGGACTAGCCAAGAGCGAGCAGTTCTTC
CASWGLAKSEQFF
>many|15|NA|TRBV25-1|TRBJ1-1
TGTGCCAGCAGTGAATGGCAGGGGCAGAACACTGAAGCTTTCTTT
CASSEWQGQNTEAFF
>many|12|NA|TRBV20-1|TRBJ1-1
TGCAGTACAGTCCCCATGAACACTGAAGCTTTCTTT
CSTVPMNTEAFF
>NA|16|TRBD2|TRBV3-1|TRBJ2-1
TGTGCCAGCACTCCGACTAGCGGGGGGTCCTACAATGAGCAGTTCTTC
CASTPTSGGSYNEQFF
>few|14|NA|TRBV7-9|TRBJ1-1
TGTGCCAGCAGCTTAGTGGCAGGGATAACTGAAGCTTTCTTT
CASSLVAGITEAFF
>NA|15|NA|TRBV15|TRBJ1-2
TGTGCCACCAGCAGAGATGCCGGGACGGGGTATGGCTACACCTTC
CATSRDAGTGYGYTF
>few|12|NA|TRBV10-2|TRBJ2-7
TGCGCCAGCAGTGTCAGTGAGGGACAGCAGTACTTC
CASSVSEGQQYF
>few|15|TRBD2|TRBV20-1|TRBJ2-1
TGCAGTGCCCGACTTCTAGCGGGGGACAACAATGAGCAGTTCTTC
CSARLLAGDNNEQFF
>few|16|NA|TRBV11-2|TRBJ1-4
TGTGCCAGCAGCCCCCATCCAGGGCAGGGAAATGAAAAACTGTTTTTT
CASSPHPGQGNEKLFF
>many|12|NA|TRBV6-2/TRBV6-3|TRBJ2-2
TGTGCCAGCAGTAGGGATGCCGGGGAGCTGTTTTTT
CASSRDAGELFF
>few|15|TRBD2|TRBV11-1|TRBJ2-1
TGTGCCAGCAGCTTATTGGCTAGCGGGGCCGAGGAGCAGTTCTTC
CASSLLASGAEEQFF
>many|11|NA|TRBV19|TRBJ2-5
TGTGCCAGTAGTAAGAAAGAGACCCAGTACTTC
CASSKKETQYF
>many|15|NA|TRBV14|TRBJ1-1
TGTGCCAGCAGCCAAGATGGCAGGGTGGTATCTGAAGCTTTCTTT
CASSQDGRVVSEAFF
>many|14|NA|TRBV7-2|TRBJ2-7
TGTGCCAGCAGCCAAGGGTCCAGACCGTACGAGCAGTACTTC
CASSQGSRPYEQYF
>many|14|NA|TRBV28|TRBJ2-5
TGTGCCAGCAGCCAACTTGTGGGGAAAGAGACCCAGTACTTC
CASSQLVGKETQYF
>NA|15|TRBD1|TRBV20-1|TRBJ2-3
TGCAGTGCTCGTGGACAGGGGGCTCAGGGAGATACGCAGTATTTT
CSARGQGAQGDTQYF
>few|15|TRBD1|TRBV7-9|TRBJ2-3
TGTGCCAGCAGCAGCCGGGACAGGGGGCTCGGTACGCAGTATTTT
CASSSRDRGLGTQYF